At least ten counts were recorded for the clone carrying this TCR beta chain. Its target is not known. The entry originates in a study of spatial heterogeneity in lung cancer. Study background: A unique TCR and UMI combination showed up more than ten times in raw reads, on average. Study-level results: Resection saw ubiquitous expanded tumor TCRs appear in blood more than follow-up did.

Every cDNA TCR molecule received its own unique molecular identifier. In TCRdb, the 5' RACE reads were re-called with MiXCR into one record per CDR3 protein. Of about 85,000 distinct CDR3 sequences listed, under 25% are singletons. This CDR3 comprises 14 residues. With 6 bases removed from V and 2 bases from J, the gap between germline ends came to 12 bases. Described time point: sample taken at primary tumor resection. The input material, whole RNA from tumor, nontumor lung or frozen PBMC, was sequenced unsorted. The donors, 72 patients with untreated early-stage non-small cell lung cancer, provided the samples.

The TCR originated in a male donor with early-stage non-small cell lung cancer. The sample in question was PBMCs, obtained at surgery. The chain carries TRBV12-3 or TRBV12-4 and TRBJ2-3, with a possible D match to TRBD2 (6 bases). The CDR3 region has the DNA TGTGCCAGCAGCTCGGCGGGGACCACAGATACGCAGTATTTT. Amino acid sequence: CASSSAGTTDTQYF.